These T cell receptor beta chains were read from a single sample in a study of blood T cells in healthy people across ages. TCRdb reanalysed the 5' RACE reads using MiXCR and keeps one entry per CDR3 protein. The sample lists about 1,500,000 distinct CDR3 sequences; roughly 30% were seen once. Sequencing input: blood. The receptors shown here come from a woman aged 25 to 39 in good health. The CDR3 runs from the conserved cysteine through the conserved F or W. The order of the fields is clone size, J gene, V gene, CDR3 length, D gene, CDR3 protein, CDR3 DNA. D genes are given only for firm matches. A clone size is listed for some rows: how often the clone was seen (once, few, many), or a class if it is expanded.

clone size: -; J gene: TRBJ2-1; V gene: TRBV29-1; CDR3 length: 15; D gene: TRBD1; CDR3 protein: CSVPRGRTKYNEQFF; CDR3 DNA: TGCAGCGTCCCCAGGGGGAGAACGAAGTACAATGAGCAGTTCTTC
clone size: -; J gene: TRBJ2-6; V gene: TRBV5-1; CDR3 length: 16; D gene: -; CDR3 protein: CASSLDWGAGANVLTF; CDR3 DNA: TGCGCCAGCAGCTTGGACTGGGGAGCTGGGGCCAACGTCCTGACTTTC
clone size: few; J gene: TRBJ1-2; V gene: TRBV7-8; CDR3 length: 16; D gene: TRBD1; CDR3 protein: CASSLMRTGGNYGYTF; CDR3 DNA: TGTGCCAGCAGCTTAATGCGGACAGGGGGAAACTATGGCTACACCTTC
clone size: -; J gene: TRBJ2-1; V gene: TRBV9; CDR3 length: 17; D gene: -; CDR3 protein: CASSVARWSGRRNEQFF; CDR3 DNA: TGTGCCAGCAGCGTAGCTCGTTGGTCCGGCCGGAGGAATGAGCAGTTCTTC
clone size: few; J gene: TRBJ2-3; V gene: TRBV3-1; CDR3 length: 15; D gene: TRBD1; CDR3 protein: CASSQRDRRTDTQYF; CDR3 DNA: TGTGCCAGCAGCCAACGGGACAGACGCACAGATACGCAGTATTTT
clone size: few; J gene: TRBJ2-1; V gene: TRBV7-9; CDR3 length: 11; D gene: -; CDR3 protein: CASSPSGLEFF; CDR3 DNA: TGTGCCAGCAGCCCCTCGGGTTTGGAGTTCTTC
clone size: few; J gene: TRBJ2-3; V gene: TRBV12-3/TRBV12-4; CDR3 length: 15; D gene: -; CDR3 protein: CASTPGGRRTDTQYF; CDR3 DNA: TGTGCCAGCACCCCAGGGGGGAGGCGGACAGATACGCAGTATTTT
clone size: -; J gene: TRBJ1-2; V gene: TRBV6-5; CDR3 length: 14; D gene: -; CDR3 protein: CASRPVARNYGYTF; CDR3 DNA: TGTGCCAGCAGACCCGTCGCAAGAAACTATGGCTACACCTTC
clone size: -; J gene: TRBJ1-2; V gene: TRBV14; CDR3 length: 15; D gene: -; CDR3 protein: CASSQVKDTFYGYTF; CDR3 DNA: TGTGCCAGCAGCCAAGTCAAGGACACCTTCTATGGCTACACCTTC
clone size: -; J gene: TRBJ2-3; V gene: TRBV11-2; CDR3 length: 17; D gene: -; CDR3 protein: CASSLGAGRFGPDTQYF; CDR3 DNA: TGTGCCAGCAGCTTAGGGGCCGGTAGGTTTGGTCCAGATACGCAGTATTTT
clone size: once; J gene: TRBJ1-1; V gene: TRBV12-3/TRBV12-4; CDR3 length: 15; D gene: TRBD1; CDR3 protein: CASSNRGGVNTEAFF; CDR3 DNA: TGTGCCAGCAGCAACAGGGGAGGGGTGAACACTGAAGCTTTCTTT
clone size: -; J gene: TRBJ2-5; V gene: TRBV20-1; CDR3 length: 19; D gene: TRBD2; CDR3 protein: CSARDRRRAGGRPWETQYF; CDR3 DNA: TGCAGTGCTAGAGATCGGAGGAGAGCGGGAGGCCGACCATGGGAGACCCAGTACTTC
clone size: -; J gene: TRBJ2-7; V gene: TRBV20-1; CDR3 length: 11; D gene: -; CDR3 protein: CSAKLSYEQYF; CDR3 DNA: TGCAGTGCTAAGCTCTCCTACGAGCAGTACTTC
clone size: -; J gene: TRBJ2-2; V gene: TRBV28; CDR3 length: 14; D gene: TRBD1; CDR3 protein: CASRTGTGTGELFF; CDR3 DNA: TGTGCCAGTCGGACAGGCACGGGTACCGGGGAGCTGTTTTTT
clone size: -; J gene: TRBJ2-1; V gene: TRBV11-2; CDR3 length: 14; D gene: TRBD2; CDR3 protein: CASKRLAGGDEQFF; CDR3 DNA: TGTGCCAGCAAACGGCTAGCGGGGGGCGATGAGCAGTTCTTC
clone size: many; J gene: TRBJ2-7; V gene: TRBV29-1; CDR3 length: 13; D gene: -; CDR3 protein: CSVVGGGYNEQYF; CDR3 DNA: TGCAGCGTTGTGGGAGGGGGCTACAACGAGCAGTACTTC
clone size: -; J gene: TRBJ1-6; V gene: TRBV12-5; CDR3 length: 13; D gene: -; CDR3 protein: CASGLSTQVPLHF; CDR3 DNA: TGTGCTAGTGGTTTGTCCACGCAGGTCCCCCTCCACTTT
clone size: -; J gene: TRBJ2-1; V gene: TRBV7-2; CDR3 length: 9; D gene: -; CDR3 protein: CASSFPLFF; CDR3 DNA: TGTGCCAGCAGCTTTCCGCTGTTCTTC
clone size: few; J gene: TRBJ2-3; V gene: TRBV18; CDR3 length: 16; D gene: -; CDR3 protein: CASSLKLETFTDTQYF; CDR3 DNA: TGTGCCAGCTCCCTTAAACTGGAGACCTTCACAGATACGCAGTATTTT
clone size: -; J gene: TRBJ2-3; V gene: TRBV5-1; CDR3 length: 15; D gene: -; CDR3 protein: CASSPTSQNTDTQYF; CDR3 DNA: TGCGCCAGCAGCCCTACCTCCCAAAACACAGATACGCAGTATTTT
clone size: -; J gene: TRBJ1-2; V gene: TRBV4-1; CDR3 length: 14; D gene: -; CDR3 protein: CASSQDLVSSRYTF; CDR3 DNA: TGCGCCAGCAGCCAAGATCTTGTGTCGTCAAGGTACACCTTC
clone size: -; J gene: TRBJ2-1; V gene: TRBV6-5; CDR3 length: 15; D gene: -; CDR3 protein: CASSYGVNRDNEQCF; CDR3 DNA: TGTGCCAGCAGTTACGGGGTTAACCGGGACAATGAGCAGTGCTTC
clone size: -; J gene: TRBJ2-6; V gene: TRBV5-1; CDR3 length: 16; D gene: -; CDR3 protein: CASSLVEGAGANVLTF; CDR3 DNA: TGCGCCAGCAGCTTGGTGGAGGGAGCCGGGGCCAACGTCCTGACTTTC
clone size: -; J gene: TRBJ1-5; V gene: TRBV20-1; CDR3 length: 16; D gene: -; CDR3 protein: CSARDSSWNSNQPQHF; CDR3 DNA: TGCAGTGCTAGAGACTCTAGCTGGAATAGCAATCAGCCCCAGCATTTT
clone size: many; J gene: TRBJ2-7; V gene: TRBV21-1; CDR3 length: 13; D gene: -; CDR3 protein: CASSSLQGGEQYF; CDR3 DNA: TGTGCCAGCAGCAGTTTACAGGGTGGCGAGCAGTACTTC
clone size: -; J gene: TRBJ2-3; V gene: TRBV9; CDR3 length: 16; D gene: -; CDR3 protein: CASSVASSVSTDTQYF; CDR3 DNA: TGTGCCAGCAGCGTAGCTTCAAGCGTTAGCACAGATACGCAGTATTTT
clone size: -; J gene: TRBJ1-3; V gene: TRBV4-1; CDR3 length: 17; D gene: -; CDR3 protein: CASSGGGSTQRGNTIYF; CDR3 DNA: TGCGCCAGCAGCGGTGGGGGGTCGACGCAGCGTGGAAACACCATATATTTT
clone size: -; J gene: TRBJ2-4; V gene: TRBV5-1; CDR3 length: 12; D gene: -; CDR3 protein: CASRGLPWEQYF; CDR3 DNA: TGCGCCAGCAGGGGCCTCCCCTGGGAGCAGTACTTC
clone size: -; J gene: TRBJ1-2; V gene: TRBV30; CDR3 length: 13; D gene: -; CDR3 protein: CAGSAQRGYGYTF; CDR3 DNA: TGTGCCGGGAGTGCACAGCGGGGCTATGGCTACACCTTC
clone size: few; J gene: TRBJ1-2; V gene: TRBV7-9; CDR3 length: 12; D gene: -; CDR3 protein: CASSLDGAGYTF; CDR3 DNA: TGTGCCAGCAGCTTAGATGGTGCTGGCTACACCTTC
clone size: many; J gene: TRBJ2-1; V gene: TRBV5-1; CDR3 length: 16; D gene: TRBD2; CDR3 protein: CASSLVAGGIYNEQFF; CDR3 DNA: TGCGCCAGCAGCTTGGTAGCGGGGGGAATATACAATGAGCAGTTCTTC
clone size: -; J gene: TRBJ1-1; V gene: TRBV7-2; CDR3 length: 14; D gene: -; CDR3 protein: CASSPMGRNTEAFF; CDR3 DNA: TGTGCCAGCAGCCCAATGGGCCGGAACACTGAAGCTTTCTTT
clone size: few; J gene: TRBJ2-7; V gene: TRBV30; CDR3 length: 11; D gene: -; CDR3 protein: CAWRGSYEQYF; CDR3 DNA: TGTGCCTGGAGGGGTTCCTACGAGCAGTACTTC
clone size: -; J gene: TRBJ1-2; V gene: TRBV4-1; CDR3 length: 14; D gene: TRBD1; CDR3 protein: CASSRTGSTIGYTF; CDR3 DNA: TGCGCCAGCAGCCGGACAGGGTCCACTATCGGCTACACCTTC
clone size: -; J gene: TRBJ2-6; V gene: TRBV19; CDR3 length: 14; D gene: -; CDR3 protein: CASTTGAGANVLTF; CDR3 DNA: TGTGCCAGTACTACAGGCGCTGGGGCCAACGTCCTGACTTTC
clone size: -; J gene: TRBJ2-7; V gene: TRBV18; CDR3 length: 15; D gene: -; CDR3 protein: CAGSPRGKSGYEQYF; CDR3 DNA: TGTGCCGGCTCACCAAGGGGGAAGAGTGGCTACGAGCAGTACTTC
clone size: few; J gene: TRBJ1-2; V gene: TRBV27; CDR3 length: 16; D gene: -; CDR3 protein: CASRPRHGLLSLRYTF; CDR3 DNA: TGTGCCAGCCGACCGAGACACGGACTGCTCTCTCTTCGCTACACCTTC
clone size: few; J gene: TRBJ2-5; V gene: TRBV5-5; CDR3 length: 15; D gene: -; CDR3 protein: CASSLLRTKGETQYF; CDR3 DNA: TGTGCCAGCAGCTTGCTTCGGACTAAGGGGGAGACCCAGTACTTC
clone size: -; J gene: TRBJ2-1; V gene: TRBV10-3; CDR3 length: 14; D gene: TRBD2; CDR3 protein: CASRASGGLYEQFF; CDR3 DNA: TGTGCCTCTCGGGCTAGCGGGGGGCTCTATGAGCAGTTCTTC
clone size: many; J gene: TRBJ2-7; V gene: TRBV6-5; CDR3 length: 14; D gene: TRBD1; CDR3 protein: CASSRDRVSYEQYF; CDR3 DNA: TGTGCCAGCAGTAGGGACAGGGTCTCCTACGAGCAGTACTTC
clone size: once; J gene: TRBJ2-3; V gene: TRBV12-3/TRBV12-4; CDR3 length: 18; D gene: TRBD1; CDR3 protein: CASTTFGQGAGGADTQYF; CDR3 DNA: TGTGCCAGCACTACCTTCGGACAGGGGGCAGGAGGAGCGGATACGCAGTATTTT
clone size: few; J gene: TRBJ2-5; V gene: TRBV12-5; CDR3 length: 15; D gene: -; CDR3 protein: CASGLDSLASGEQYF; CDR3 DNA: TGTGCTAGTGGTTTGGACTCACTAGCGTCAGGGGAGCAGTACTTC
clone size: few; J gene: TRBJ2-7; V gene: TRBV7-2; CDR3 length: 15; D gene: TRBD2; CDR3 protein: CASSYRLAGVDEQYF; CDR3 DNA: TGTGCCAGCAGCTACCGACTAGCGGGAGTTGACGAGCAGTACTTC
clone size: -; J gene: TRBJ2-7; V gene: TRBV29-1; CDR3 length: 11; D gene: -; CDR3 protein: CSVEELNEQYF; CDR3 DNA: TGCAGCGTTGAAGAGTTGAACGAGCAGTACTTC
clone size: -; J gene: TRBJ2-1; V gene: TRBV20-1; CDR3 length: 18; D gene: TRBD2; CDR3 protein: CSARLPRLAGASYNEQFF; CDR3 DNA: TGCAGTGCTAGACTCCCCCGACTAGCGGGGGCATCCTACAATGAGCAGTTCTTC
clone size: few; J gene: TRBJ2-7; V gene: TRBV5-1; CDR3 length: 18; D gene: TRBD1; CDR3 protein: CASSFGTGGPEISYEQYF; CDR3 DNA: TGCGCCAGCAGCTTTGGTACAGGGGGCCCCGAAATCTCCTACGAGCAGTACTTC
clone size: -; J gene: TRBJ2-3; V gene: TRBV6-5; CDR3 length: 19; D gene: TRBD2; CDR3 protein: CASSYRSGTSGRETDTQYF; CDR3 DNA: TGTGCCAGCAGTTACAGGTCCGGGACTAGCGGGAGAGAGACAGATACGCAGTATTTT
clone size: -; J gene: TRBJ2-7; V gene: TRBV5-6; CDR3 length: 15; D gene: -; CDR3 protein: CASSGPGEGWYEQYF; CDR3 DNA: TGTGCCAGCAGCGGCCCAGGGGAAGGGTGGTACGAGCAGTACTTC
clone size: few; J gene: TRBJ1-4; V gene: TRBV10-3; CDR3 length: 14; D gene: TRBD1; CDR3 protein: CAIRSPGQGEKLFF; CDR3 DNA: TGTGCCATCAGATCCCCGGGACAGGGTGAAAAACTGTTTTTT
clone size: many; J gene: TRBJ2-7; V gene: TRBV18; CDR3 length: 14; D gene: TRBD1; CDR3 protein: CASSRDRASGEQYF; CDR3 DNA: TGTGCCAGCTCTCGGGACAGGGCATCGGGCGAGCAGTACTTC
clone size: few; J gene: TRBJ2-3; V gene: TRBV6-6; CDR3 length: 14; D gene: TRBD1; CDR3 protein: CASSTGTGADTQYF; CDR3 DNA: TGTGCCAGCAGTACCGGGACAGGGGCAGATACGCAGTATTTT